This T cell receptor beta chain was observed in a study of blood T cell repertoires in COVID-19. Trimming removed 5 bases from V and 9 bases from J; junction bases left unmatched: 4. The CDR3 extends over 12 amino acids. Germline V gene sequence: CDR1 KGHDR, CDR2 SFDVKD. The repertoire was sequenced with immunoSEQ multiplex PCR; TCRdb's copy has only in-frame clones and lacks some. The profile shows about 130,000 clones, about 86% of them singletons. The chain uses TRBV24-1 and TRBJ1-2; TRBD1 matches 8 bases. Material for sequencing was PBMCs or T cells enriched from blood (not recorded which). The sequence was collected from a woman aged 45 to 65 who had recovered from COVID-19. This CDR3 is CATSGGQGRYTF. The CDR3 nucleotides are TGTGCCACCAGTGGCGGACAGGGCCGCTACACCTTC.